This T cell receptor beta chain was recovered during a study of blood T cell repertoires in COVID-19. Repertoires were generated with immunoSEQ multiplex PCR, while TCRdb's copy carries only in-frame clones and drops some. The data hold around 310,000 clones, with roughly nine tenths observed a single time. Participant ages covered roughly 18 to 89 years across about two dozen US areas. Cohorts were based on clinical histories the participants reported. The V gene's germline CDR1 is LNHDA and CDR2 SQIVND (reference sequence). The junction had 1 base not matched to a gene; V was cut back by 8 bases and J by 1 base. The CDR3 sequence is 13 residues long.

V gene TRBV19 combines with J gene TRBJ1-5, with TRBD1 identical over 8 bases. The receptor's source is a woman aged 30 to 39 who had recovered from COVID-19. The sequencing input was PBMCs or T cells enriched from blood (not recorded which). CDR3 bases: TGTGCCAGTTGGGACAGGAGCAATCAGCCCCAGCATTTT. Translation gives CASWDRSNQPQHF.